This T cell receptor (beta chain) was obtained from a study of blood T cells in healthy people across ages. A second PCR of 7 to 11 cycles used a sample-barcoded 5' primer and a J-beta primer mix. Each cDNA molecule carried a tag from a template-switch adaptor that contained 12 random nucleotides. Using its own MiXCR run on the 5' RACE reads, TCRdb lists one record per CDR3 protein. This sample has 650,000 to 900,000 distinct CDR3 sequences, with 62% found just once. From germline, CDR1 is MNHEY and CDR2 SVGAGI. J lost 8 bases, V lost 6 bases, and 8 bases had no gene match. The CDR3 sequence is 14 residues long.

This rearrangement joins TRBV6-5 to TRBJ1-2; TRBD1 matches at 11 bases. Sequencing used blood. The receptor was isolated from a young man in good health. The chain's CDR3 is CASRPSGQGVGYTF. In DNA, the CDR3 is TGTGCCAGCAGACCCTCGGGACAGGGGGTCGGCTACACCTTC.